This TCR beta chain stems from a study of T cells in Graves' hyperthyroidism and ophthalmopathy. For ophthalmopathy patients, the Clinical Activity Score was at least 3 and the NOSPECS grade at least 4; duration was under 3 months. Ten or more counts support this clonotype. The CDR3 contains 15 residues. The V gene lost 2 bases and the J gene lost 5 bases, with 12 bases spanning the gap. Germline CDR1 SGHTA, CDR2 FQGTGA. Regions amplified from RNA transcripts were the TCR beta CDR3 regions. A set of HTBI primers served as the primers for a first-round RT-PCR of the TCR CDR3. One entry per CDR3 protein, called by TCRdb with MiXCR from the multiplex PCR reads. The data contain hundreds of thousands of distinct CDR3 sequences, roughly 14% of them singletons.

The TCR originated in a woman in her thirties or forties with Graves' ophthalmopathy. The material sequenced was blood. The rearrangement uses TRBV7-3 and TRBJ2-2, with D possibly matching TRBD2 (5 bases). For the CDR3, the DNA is TGTGCCAGCAGCTTACTAGTGGGAGAGACCGGGGAGCTGTTTTTT. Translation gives CASSLLVGETGELFF.